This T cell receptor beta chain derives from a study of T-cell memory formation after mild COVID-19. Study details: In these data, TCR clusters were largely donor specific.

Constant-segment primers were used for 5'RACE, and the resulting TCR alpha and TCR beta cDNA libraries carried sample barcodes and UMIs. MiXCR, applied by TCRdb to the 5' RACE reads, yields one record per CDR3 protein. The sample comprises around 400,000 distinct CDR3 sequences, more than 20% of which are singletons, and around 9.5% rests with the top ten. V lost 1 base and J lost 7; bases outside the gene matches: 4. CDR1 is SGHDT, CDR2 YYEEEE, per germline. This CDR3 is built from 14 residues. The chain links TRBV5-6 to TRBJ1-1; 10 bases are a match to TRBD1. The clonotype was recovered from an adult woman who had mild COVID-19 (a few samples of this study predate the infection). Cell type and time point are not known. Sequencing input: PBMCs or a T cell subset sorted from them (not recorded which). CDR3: CASSLWTGGGEAFF. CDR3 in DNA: TGTGCCAGCAGCTTGTGGACAGGGGGAGGTGAAGCTTTCTTT. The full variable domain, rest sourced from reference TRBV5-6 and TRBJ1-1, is DAGVTQSPTHLIKTRGQQVTLRCSPKSGHDTVSWYQQALGQGPQFIFQYYEEEERQRGNFPDRFSGHQFPNYSSELNVNALLLGDSALYLCASSLWTGGGEAFFGQGTRLTVV.